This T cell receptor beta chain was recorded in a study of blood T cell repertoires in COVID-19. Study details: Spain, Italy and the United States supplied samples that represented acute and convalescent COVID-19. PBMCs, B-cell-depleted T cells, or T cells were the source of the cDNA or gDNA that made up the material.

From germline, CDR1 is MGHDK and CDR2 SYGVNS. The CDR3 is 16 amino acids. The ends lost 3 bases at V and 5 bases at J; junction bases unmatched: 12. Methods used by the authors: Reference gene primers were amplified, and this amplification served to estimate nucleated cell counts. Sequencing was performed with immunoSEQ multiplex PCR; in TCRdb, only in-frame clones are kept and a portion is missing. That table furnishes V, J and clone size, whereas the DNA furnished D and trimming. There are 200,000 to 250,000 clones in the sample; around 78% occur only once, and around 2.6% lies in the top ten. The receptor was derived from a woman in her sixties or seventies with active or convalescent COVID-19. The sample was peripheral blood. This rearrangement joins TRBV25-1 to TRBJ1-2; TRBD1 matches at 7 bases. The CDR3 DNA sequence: TGTGCCAGCAGTGATCCCCGGACAGGCGATATTTATGGCTACACCTTC. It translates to CASSDPRTGDIYGYTF.